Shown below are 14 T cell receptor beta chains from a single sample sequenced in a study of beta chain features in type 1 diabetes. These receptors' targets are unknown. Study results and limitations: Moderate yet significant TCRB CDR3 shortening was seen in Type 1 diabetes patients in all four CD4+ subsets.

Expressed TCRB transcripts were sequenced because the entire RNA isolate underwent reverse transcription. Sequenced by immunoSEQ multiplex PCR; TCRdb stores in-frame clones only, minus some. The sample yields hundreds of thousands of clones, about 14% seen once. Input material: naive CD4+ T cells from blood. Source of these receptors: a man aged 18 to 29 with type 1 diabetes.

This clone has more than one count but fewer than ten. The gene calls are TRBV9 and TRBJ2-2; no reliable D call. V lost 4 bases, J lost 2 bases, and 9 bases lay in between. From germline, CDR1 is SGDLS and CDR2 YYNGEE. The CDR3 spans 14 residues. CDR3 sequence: CASSRSLNTGELFF. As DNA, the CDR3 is TGTGCCAGCAGCAGGAGCCTAAACACCGGGGAGCTGTTTTTT. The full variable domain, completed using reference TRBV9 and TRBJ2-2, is DSGVTQTPKHLITATGQRVTLRCSPRSGDLSVYWYQQSLDQGLQFLIQYYNGEERAKGNILERFSAQQFPDLHSELNLSSLELGDSALYFCASSRSLNTGELFFGEGSRLTVL.

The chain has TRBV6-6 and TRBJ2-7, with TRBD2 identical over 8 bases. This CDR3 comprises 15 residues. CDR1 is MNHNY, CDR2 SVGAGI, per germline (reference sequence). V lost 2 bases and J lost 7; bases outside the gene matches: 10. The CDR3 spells CASSYGVTGGGEQYF. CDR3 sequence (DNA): TGTGCCAGCAGTTACGGTGTGACGGGAGGGGGAGAGCAGTACTTC.

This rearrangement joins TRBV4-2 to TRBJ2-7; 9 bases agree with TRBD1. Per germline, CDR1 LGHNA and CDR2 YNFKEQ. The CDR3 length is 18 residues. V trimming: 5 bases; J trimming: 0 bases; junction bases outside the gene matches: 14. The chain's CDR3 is CASSRGSFRDRVSYEQYF. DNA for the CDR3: TGTGCCAGCAGCAGAGGATCGTTCCGGGACAGGGTCTCCTACGAGCAGTACTTC.

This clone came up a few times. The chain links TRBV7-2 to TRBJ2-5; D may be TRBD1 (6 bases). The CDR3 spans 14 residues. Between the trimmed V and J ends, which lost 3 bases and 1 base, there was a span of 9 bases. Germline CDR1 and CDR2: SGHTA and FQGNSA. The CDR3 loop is CASSFTGFQETQYF. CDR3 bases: TGTGCCAGCAGCTTTACAGGGTTCCAAGAGACCCAGTACTTC.

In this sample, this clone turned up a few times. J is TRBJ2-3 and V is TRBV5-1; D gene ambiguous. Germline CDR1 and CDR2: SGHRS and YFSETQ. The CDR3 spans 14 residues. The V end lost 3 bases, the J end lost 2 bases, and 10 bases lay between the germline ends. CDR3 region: CASSSLVSTDTQYF. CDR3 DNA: TGCGCCAGCAGCTCCCTAGTATCCACAGATACGCAGTATTTT.

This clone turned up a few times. CDR3 region: CASSQREDQPQHF. As DNA, the CDR3 is TGTGCCAGCAGTCAGAGGGAGGATCAGCCCCAGCATTTT. The chain carries TRBV7-9 and TRBJ1-5; D remains ambiguous. The V gene's germline CDR1 is SEHNR and CDR2 FQNEAQ (reference sequence). Trimming took 6 bases from V and 5 from J, leaving 11 bases between them. The CDR3 is 13 residues long.

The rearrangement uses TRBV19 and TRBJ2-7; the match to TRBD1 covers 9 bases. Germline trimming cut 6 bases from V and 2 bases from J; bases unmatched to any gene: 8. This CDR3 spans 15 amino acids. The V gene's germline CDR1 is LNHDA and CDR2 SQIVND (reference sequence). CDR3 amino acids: CASRGPGQGAYEQYF. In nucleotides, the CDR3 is TGTGCCAGTAGGGGGCCGGGACAGGGCGCCTACGAGCAGTACTTC.

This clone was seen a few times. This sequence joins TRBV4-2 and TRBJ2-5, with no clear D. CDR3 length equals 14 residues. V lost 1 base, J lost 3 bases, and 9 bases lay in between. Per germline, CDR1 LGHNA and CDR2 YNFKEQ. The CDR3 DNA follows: TGTGCCAGCAGCCAAGGGAACTGGGAAGAGACCCAGTACTTC. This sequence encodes CASSQGNWEETQYF.

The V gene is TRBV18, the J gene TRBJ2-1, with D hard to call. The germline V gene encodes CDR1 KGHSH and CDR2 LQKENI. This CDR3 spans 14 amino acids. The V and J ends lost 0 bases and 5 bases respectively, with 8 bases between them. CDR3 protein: CASSPPYQNNEQFF. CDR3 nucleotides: TGTGCCAGCTCACCACCGTATCAGAACAATGAGCAGTTCTTC.

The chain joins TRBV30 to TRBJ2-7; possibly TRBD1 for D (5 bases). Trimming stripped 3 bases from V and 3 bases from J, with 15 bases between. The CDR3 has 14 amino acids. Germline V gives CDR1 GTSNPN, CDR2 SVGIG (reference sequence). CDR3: CAWSGLGHYYEQYF. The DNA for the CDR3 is TGTGCCTGGAGCGGCCTCGGACACTACTACGAGCAGTACTTC. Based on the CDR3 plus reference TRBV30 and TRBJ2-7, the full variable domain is SQTIHQWPATLVQPVGSPLSLECTVEGTSNPNLYWYRQAAGRGLQLLFYSVGIGQISSEVPQNLSASRPQDRQFILSSKKLLLSDSGFYLCAWSGLGHYYEQYFGPGTRLTVT.

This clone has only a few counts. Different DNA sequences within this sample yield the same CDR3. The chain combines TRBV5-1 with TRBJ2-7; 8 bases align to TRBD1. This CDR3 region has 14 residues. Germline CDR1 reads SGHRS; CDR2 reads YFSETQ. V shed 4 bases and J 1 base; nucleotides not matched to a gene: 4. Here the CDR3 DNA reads TGCGCCAGCAGCCCAGGGACAGGTTCCTACGAGCAGTACTTC. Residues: CASSPGTGSYEQYF.

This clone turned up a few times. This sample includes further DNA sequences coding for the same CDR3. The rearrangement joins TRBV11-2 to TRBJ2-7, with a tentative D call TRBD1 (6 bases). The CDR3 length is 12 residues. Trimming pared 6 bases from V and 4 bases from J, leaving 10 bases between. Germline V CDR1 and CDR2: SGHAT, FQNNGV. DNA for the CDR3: TGTGCCAGCAGTTCACAGGGATACGAGCAGTACTTC. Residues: CASSSQGYEQYF.

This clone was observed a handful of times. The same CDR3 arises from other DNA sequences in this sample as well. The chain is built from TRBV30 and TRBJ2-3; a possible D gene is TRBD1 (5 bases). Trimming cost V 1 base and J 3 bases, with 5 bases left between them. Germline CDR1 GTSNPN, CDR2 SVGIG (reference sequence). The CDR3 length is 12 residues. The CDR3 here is CAWSEGTDTQYF. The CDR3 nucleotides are TGTGCCTGGAGTGAGGGGACAGATACGCAGTATTTT.

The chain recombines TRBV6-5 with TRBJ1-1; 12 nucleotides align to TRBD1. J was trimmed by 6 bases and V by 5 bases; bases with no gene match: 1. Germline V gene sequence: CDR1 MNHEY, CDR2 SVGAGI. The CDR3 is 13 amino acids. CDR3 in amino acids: CASSGTGGPEAFF. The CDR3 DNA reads TGTGCCAGCAGTGGGACAGGGGGCCCTGAAGCTTTCTTT.